This T cell receptor beta chain was sequenced in a study of human T cells and chemical hapten exposure. Study-wide results and caveats: Those TCRs sitting above 1 in 1000 frequency stayed the same with DPC sensitization. The formation of large CDR3 similarity clusters by expanded TCRs significantly exceeded that of controls. Because they had alopecia, donors may respond immunologically unlike healthy people.

Time point here: pre-sensitization, week 0. Treatment in this sample: therapeutic diphenylcyclopropenone sensitization with weekly scalp DPC. Individual cDNA molecules (in the library) carried attached unique molecular identifiers. One entry per CDR3 protein results from TCRdb running MiXCR on the RACE reads. The sample includes approximately 52,000 distinct CDR3 sequences, about a tenth seen only once; the top ten take around 14%. The sample holds a few counts of this clonotype. As yet, its antigen is unknown. The CDR3 consists of 14 residues. Germline V gives CDR1 MNHEY, CDR2 SVGEGT. V gave up 5 bases and J gave up 9 bases, with 14 bases separating them.

The receptor's source is a woman between 40 and 55 years old with alopecia areata. Some clones in this sample may be carry-over from other donors' samples. V is TRBV6-2 or TRBV6-3 and J is TRBJ1-6; D gene ambiguous. Here the sequenced sample was whole blood, taken in connection with sensitization to the hapten diphenylcyclopropenone (DPC). The CDR3: CASSPGEGASPLHF. The CDR3 region has the DNA TGTGCCAGCAGTCCTGGAGAGGGTGCTTCACCCCTCCACTTT.